This TCR beta chain originates from a study of a mutant IDH1 vaccine in newly diagnosed glioma. Study overall: The patients received vaccinations eight times, in weeks 1, 3, 5, 7, 11, 15, 19 and 23. The first vaccination came 4-6 weeks after radiotherapy alone, or with temozolomide cycles. Treated individuals were about 62% male and approximately 40% female, averaging about 40 years of age. Most patients had received both radiotherapy and temozolomide, the prior options being radiotherapy, temozolomide, or both.

Time point here: week 5, during vaccination. Mutant IDH1 20-mer peptide, at 300 ug, made up each vaccine dose, with topical imiquimod. Data came from immunoSEQ multiplex PCR; TCRdb stores just in-frame clones and leaves some out. The table has some 48,000 clones, around 80% seen once. Turning to this clone: The antigen is undetermined.

The trim removed 0 bases at V and 1 base at J, leaving 8 bases unmatched. Germline CDR1 reads SGHNT; CDR2 reads YYREEE (reference sequence). The CDR3 has 17 amino acids. Source: PBMCs, taken from a glioma patient whose treatment included an IDH1 peptide vaccine. This clonotype was sampled from a middle-aged woman with glioma. The chain is built from TRBV5-4 and TRBJ2-3; TRBD2 agrees at 7 bases. CDR3 loop: CASSLGGAGRGTDTQYF. The CDR3 DNA sequence: TGTGCCAGCAGCTTGGGTGGGGCGGGGAGGGGCACAGATACGCAGTATTTT.